These 6 T cell receptor beta chains were all obtained from the same sample, sequenced in a study of blood T cell repertoires in COVID-19. Only in-frame clones appear in the TCRdb table, and some are missing; sequencing was by immunoSEQ multiplex PCR. The sample holds some 300,000 clones, about nine tenths seen once. The sequenced material came from peripheral blood. These receptors all stem from a woman aged 30 to 39 who had recovered from COVID-19.

The gene calls are TRBV5-6 and TRBJ1-3; D perhaps matches TRBD1 (5 bases). Germline V CDR1 and CDR2: SGHDT, YYEEEE. This CDR3 has 15 residues. V was cut by 3 bases and J by 2 bases, with 12 bases left in between. The CDR3 nucleotides are TGTGCCAGCAGCTGGCCAGGGTACACTGGAAACACCATATATTTT. Translation: CASSWPGYTGNTIYF. Combining the CDR3 with reference TRBV5-6 and TRBJ1-3 gives the whole variable domain DAGVTQSPTHLIKTRGQQVTLRCSPKSGHDTVSWYQQALGQGPQFIFQYYEEEERQRGNFPDRFSGHQFPNYSSELNVNALLLGDSALYLCASSWPGYTGNTIYFGEGSWLTVV.

The chain couples TRBV7-3 to TRBJ1-1, with unresolved D. Trimming took off 2 bases at V and 4 bases at J, with 8 bases between the two ends. CDR1 and CDR2 (germline): SGHTA, FQGTGA. The CDR3 runs 13 residues. This CDR3 reads CASSLGGSTEAFF. CDR3 in DNA: TGTGCCAGCAGCTTAGGCGGGAGCACTGAAGCTTTCTTT.

Note on this clone: Germline and junction disagree at one end, which may indicate a read error. The gene calls are TRBV5-1 and TRBJ2-1; perhaps TRBD2 as D (7 bases). Per the germline V gene, CDR1 is SGHRS and CDR2 is YFSETQ. This CDR3 has 13 amino acids. CDR3 nucleotide sequence: TGCGCCAGCATGCCAGGGGACTACGATGAGCAGTTCTTC. Translating it yields CASMPGDYDEQFF.

J is TRBJ1-2 and V is TRBV7-2; 7 nucleotides align to TRBD1. Germline trimming cut 4 bases from V and 8 bases from J; bases unmatched to any gene: 10. CDR1 SGHTA and CDR2 FQGNSA come from the germline V gene. This CDR3 is 14 amino acids long. CDR3: CASSSTGDSRGYTF. CDR3 bases: TGTGCCAGCAGCTCCACAGGGGACTCTCGCGGCTACACCTTC.

The chain employs TRBV5-8 and TRBJ2-3; D perhaps matches TRBD2 (5 bases). The CDR3 has 13 residues. V was shortened by 5 bases and J by 4 bases, with 11 bases between the two germline ends. CDR1 and CDR2 (germline): SGHTS, YDEGEE. CDR3 residues: CASSRGSADTQYF. The CDR3 DNA is TGTGCCAGCAGTCGCGGGTCAGCAGATACGCAGTATTTT.

This chain connects TRBV3-1 (or the pseudogene TRBV3-2) to TRBJ2-1, with 8 bases fitting TRBD2. This CDR3 is 15 amino acids long. Germline V gene data show CDR1 as LGHDT and CDR2 as YNNKEL (reference sequence). The trim removed 6 bases at V and 3 bases at J, leaving 7 bases unmatched. The CDR3 region is CASSRGGADYNEQFF. CDR3 DNA sequence: TGTGCCAGCAGTCGGGGGGGGGCCGACTACAATGAGCAGTTCTTC.